These T cell receptor beta chains were read from a single sample in a study of PD-1 blockade in classical Hodgkin lymphoma. The assay was immunoSEQ multiplex PCR, and TCRdb's table has in-frame clones only and misses some. The data show approximately 59,000 clones, approximately 89% seen once. The sequences come from peripheral blood mononuclear cells (PBMCs), collected before the second cycle of nivolumab. These receptors all stem from a human donor with classical Hodgkin lymphoma. Both conserved end residues are part of each CDR3. Each record gives: clone size, D gene, J gene, V gene, CDR3 protein, CDR3 DNA. D genes are given only for firm matches. Where a row states a size, it is once, few, many or the class of an expanded clone; other rows omit it.

.,.,TRBJ1-2,TRBV2,CASRLQGEYTF,TGTGCCAGCAGACTACAGGGAGAGTACACCTTC
.,.,TRBJ1-2,TRBV2,CASSDHVKTYGYTF,TGTGCCAGCAGTGACCACGTCAAGACCTACGGCTACACCTTC
.,.,TRBJ1-1,TRBV11-3,CASSLGGSNTEAFF,TGTGCCAGCAGCTTGGGGGGCTCGAACACTGAAGCTTTCTTT
.,TRBD2,TRBJ2-3,TRBV7-9,CASSLPLAGGPDTQYF,TGTGCCAGCAGCTTGCCACTAGCGGGAGGCCCCGATACGCAGTATTTT
.,.,TRBJ1-5,TRBV7-9,CASSLDRGLQPQHF,TGTGCCAGCAGCTTAGACCGGGGGCTTCAGCCCCAGCATTTT
few,.,TRBJ2-5,TRBV29-1,CSVYGGGGVETQYF,TGCAGCGTTTACGGGGGTGGGGGCGTGGAGACCCAGTACTTC
.,.,TRBJ1-6,TRBV29-1,CSVAEAHGSPLHF,TGCAGCGTCGCGGAGGCACACGGTTCACCCCTCCACTTT
medium-sized,.,TRBJ2-7,TRBV4-1,CASSQGTGSSYEQYF,TGCGCCAGCAGCCAAGGTACAGGGAGCTCCTACGAGCAGTACTTC
.,.,TRBJ2-7,TRBV28,CASSSRYEQYF,TGTGCCAGCAGTTCCAGGTACGAGCAGTACTTC
.,TRBD2,TRBJ2-3,TRBV7-2,CASSLSLAGQDTQYF,TGTGCCAGCAGCTTATCTCTAGCGGGACAGGATACGCAGTATTTT
.,.,TRBJ2-7,TRBV2,CASSEVHNRGGFQYF,TGTGCCAGCAGTGAAGTTCACAACCGGGGCGGGTTTCAGTACTTC
.,.,TRBJ2-5,TRBV30,CAWSVGETQYF,TGTGCCTGGAGTGTAGGCGAGACCCAGTACTTC
once,TRBD1,TRBJ2-3,TRBV28,CASNPHTGTGDGISTDTQYF,TGTGCCAGTAACCCGCATACCGGGACAGGGGATGGTATTAGCACAGATACGCAGTATTTT
.,.,TRBJ2-7,TRBV12-5,CASGVTYEQYF,TGTGCTAGTGGGGTTACCTACGAGCAGTACTTC
once,TRBD1,TRBJ2-7,TRBV7-9,CASSPPGGYEQYF,TGTGCCAGCAGCCCTCCAGGGGGTTACGAGCAGTACTTC
medium-sized,TRBD1,TRBJ1-4,TRBV15,CATSSDAGGVDEKLFF,TGTGCCACCAGCAGTGACGCAGGGGGCGTGGATGAAAAACTGTTTTTT
.,.,TRBJ1-5,TRBV6-1,CASSEEWVQPQHF,TGTGCCAGCAGTGAAGAATGGGTTCAGCCCCAGCATTTT
.,.,TRBJ2-3,TRBV14,CASSQLADTQYF,TGTGCCAGCAGCCAACTAGCCGATACGCAGTATTTT
.,TRBD2,TRBJ2-1,TRBV27,CASSLSTSAPADEQFF,TGTGCCAGCAGTTTATCCACTAGCGCCCCGGCGGATGAGCAGTTCTTC
.,.,TRBJ1-4,TRBV28,CASSLLGSREKLFF,TGTGCCAGCAGTTTATTAGGGTCTCGCGAAAAACTGTTTTTT
.,.,TRBJ1-2,TRBV4-2,CASSQLPDSHYGYTF,TGTGCCAGCAGCCAGTTACCGGACAGCCACTATGGCTACACCTTC
.,.,TRBJ1-5,TRBV5-6,CASSLRQNSNQPQHF,TGTGCCAGCAGCTTGAGACAGAATAGCAATCAGCCCCAGCATTTT
.,.,TRBJ2-7,TRBV11-1,CASSLPNQRIDEQYF,TGTGCCAGCAGCTTGCCAAACCAGCGAATCGACGAGCAGTACTTC
.,.,TRBJ2-7,TRBV19,CASSAVVGLSYEQYF,TGTGCCAGTAGTGCAGTCGTGGGGCTCTCCTACGAGCAGTACTTC
.,TRBD2,TRBJ2-2,TRBV9,CASSVAGRELTGELFF,TGTGCCAGCAGCGTAGCCGGGAGGGAACTTACCGGGGAGCTGTTTTTT
.,.,TRBJ2-7,TRBV28,CASSFLGASYEQYF,TGTGCCAGCAGTTTTCTCGGCGCGTCCTACGAGCAGTACTTC
.,.,TRBJ1-1,TRBV6-1,CASVRTAMAEAFF,TGTGCCAGCGTGAGGACAGCGATGGCTGAAGCTTTCTTT
.,.,TRBJ2-3,TRBV13,CASSSSLDTQYF,TGTGCCAGCAGCTCCAGTTTGGATACGCAGTATTTT
.,.,TRBJ1-5,TRBV27,CASRPRDRSNQPQHF,TGTGCCAGCCGCCCCCGGGACCGTAGCAATCAGCCCCAGCATTTT
.,TRBD1,TRBJ1-2,TRBV5-6,CASSLGAGTGALSGYTF,TGTGCCAGCAGCTTGGGGGCGGGGACAGGGGCTCTGTCCGGCTACACCTTC
.,.,TRBJ2-5,TRBV5-6,CASGLGETQYF,TGTGCCAGCGGGCTAGGGGAGACCCAGTACTTC
few,.,TRBJ1-2,TRBV7-9,CASSPTVAYGYTF,TGTGCCAGCAGCCCGACTGTAGCCTATGGCTACACCTTC